This paragraph covers one T cell receptor (beta chain) sequence. Profiled with immunoSEQ multiplex PCR; TCRdb holds only in-frame clones, not every one. This table holds approximately 50,000 clones, roughly nine tenths found once. Germline values: CDR1 SGHNT, CDR2 YYREEE (reference sequence). The CDR3 is made up of 14 amino acids. V was pared by 6 bases and J by 2 bases, with 11 bases between. The data stem from a study of CD4 T cells in relation to SARS-CoV-2 and coronaviruses. The sample taken for sequencing was naive CD4+ T cells from PBMCs. Subset in this sample: naive CD4+ T cells isolated by negative enrichment. The V gene is TRBV5-4, the J gene TRBJ2-2; a weak D match, TRBD1 (5 bases). The sequence was collected from an adult with COVID-19. CDR3 nucleotide sequence: TGTGCCAGCACCACGGACATAAACACCGGGGAGCTGTTTTTT. Translation: CASTTDINTGELFF.